This TCR beta chain was recovered during a study of T cells in Graves' hyperthyroidism and ophthalmopathy. The study, taken as a whole, reports: Median prediction lead before ophthalmopathy onset was about 6.7 months with the model.

The TCR beta CDR3 regions underwent amplification using RNA transcripts as the source. The HTBI primer set was used in a first-round RT-PCR of the TCR CDR3. Each CDR3 protein is one row after TCRdb ran MiXCR on the multiplex PCR reads. The sample has roughly 800,000 distinct CDR3 sequences; more than 30% are singletons. CDR3 length: 21 amino acids. Germline trimming cut 2 bases from V and 1 base from J; bases unmatched to any gene: 21. The germline gives CDR1 MGHDK, CDR2 SYGVNS. The count of this clonotype is one. Its target is unknown. This clonotype was sampled from a man younger than 35 with Graves' hyperthyroidism. Sequencing was done on a sample of blood. The chain recombines TRBV25-1 with TRBJ2-5, with TRBD2 matching over 8 bases. CDR3 nucleotide sequence: TGTGCCAGCAGTGAACGTAGGGTCTCCCCCGGGAGGGGGATCACCCAAGAGACCCAGTACTTC. Its protein product is CASSERRVSPGRGITQETQYF.